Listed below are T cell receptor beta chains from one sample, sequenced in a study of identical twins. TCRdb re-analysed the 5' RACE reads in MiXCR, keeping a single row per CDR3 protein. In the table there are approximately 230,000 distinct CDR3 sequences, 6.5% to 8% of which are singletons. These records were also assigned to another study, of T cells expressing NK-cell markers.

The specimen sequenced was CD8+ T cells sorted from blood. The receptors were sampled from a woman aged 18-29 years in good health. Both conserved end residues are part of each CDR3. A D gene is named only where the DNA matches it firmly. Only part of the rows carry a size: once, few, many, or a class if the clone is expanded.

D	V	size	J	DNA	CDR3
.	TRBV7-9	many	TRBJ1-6	TGTGCCAGCACTCCGGGACACTATAATTCACCCCTCCACTTT	CASTPGHYNSPLHF
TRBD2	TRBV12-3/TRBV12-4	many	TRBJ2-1	TGTGCCAGCGGACTAGTAGTCGGGGAGCAGTTCTTC	CASGLVVGEQFF
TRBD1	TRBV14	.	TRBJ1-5	TGTGCCAGCAGCCCGACAGGGGTAGGACAGCCCCAGCATTTT	CASSPTGVGQPQHF
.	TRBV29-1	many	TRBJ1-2	TGCAGCGTTCCACAGGGATTTGGCTACACCTTC	CSVPQGFGYTF
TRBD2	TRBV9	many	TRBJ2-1	TGTGCCAGCAGCTCTAGCGGGAGACCCAATGAGCAGTTCTTC	CASSSSGRPNEQFF
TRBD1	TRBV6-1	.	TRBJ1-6	TGTGCCAGCAGTCCCGGACAGGGCCCGCGATGGGCCCTCCACTTT	CASSPGQGPRWALHF
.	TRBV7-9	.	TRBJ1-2	TGTGCCAGCACCGGCGGAGGGGTTGGAGGCTACACCTTC	CASTGGGVGGYTF
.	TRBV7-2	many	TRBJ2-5	TGTGCCAGCAGCTTAGCACCTAGCTTCGAAGAGACCCAGTACTTC	CASSLAPSFEETQYF
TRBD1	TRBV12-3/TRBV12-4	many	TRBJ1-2	TGTGCCAGCAGCCGGGACAGGGCCTATGGCTACACCTTC	CASSRDRAYGYTF
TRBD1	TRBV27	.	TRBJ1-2	TGTGCCAGCAGCCCGGGACAGGGAGACTATGGCTACACCTTC	CASSPGQGDYGYTF
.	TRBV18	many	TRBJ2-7	TGTGCCAGCTCACCCGAGTCCTACGAGCAGTACTTC	CASSPESYEQYF
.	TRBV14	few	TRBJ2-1	TGTGCCAGCAGCCATGAACAGGGAAATGAGCAGTTCTTC	CASSHEQGNEQFF
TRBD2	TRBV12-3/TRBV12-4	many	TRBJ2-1	TGTGCCAGCAGTCGACCCGGACTAGCGGGCTCCTACAATGAGCAGTTCTTC	CASSRPGLAGSYNEQFF
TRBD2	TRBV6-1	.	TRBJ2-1	TGTGCCTCCCTCGGGAGGCAAGACAATGAGCAGTTCTTC	CASLGRQDNEQFF
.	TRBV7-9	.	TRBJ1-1	TGTGCCAGCAGCAATCTCCGGGATTTGAACACTGAAGCTTTCTTT	CASSNLRDLNTEAFF
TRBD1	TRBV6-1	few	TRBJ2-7	TGTGCCAGCAGTGCGGACAGGCCGAGCTCCTACGAGCAGTACTTC	CASSADRPSSYEQYF
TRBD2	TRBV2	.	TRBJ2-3	TGTGCCAGCAGAGATATAGCGGGGGGACGCACAGATACGCAGTATTTT	CASRDIAGGRTDTQYF
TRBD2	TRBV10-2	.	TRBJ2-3	TGCGCCAGCAGTGACTACCTTAGCGGGGGTGCCACAGATACGCAGTATTTT	CASSDYLSGGATDTQYF
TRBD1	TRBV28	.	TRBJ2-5	TGTGCCAGCAGTACCCCAGACCCGCGACAGGGGTTGCGAAGGGAGACCCAGTACTTC	CASSTPDPRQGLRRETQYF
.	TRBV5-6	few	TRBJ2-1	TGTGCCAGCAGCTTGACTATCAATGAGCAGTTCTTC	CASSLTINEQFF
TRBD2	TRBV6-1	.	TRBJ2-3	TGTGCCAGCAGGGCACTAGCGGGGGGTTTAGATACGCAGTATTTT	CASRALAGGLDTQYF
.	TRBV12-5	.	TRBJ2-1	TGTGCTAGTGGTTTGTCTGGGGTGAATGAGCAGTTCTTC	CASGLSGVNEQFF
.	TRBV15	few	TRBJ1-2	TGTGCCACCAGCAGAGATGGCGTAAAAGGCTACACCTTC	CATSRDGVKGYTF
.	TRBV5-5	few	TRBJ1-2	TGTGCCAGCAGCTTGGGTACAGGGCCGGGTGGCTACACCTTC	CASSLGTGPGGYTF
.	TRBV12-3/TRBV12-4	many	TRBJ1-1	TGTGCCAGCAGTTTATCTACAGTCGGGACAGCTTTCTTT	CASSLSTVGTAFF
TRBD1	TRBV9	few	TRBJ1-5	TGTGCCAGCGCGACAGGGGCCAATCAGCCCCAGCATTTT	CASATGANQPQHF
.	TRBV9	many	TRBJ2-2	TGTGCCAGCAGCGTAGCCGGGGAGCTGTTTTTT	CASSVAGELFF
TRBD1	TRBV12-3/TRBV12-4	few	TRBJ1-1	TGTGCCAGCAGTACCTCGGACAGGGGGAACACTGAAGCTTTCTTT	CASSTSDRGNTEAFF
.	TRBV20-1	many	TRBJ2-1	TGCAGTGCTAGTTTACCAGGGGCCGGCAGCAATGAGCAGTTCTTC	CSASLPGAGSNEQFF
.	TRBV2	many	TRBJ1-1	TGTGCCAGCAGGTCGGCCCTCGGGGGGGGCACTGAAGCTTTCTTT	CASRSALGGGTEAFF
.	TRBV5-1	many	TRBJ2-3	TGCGCCAGCAGCTTGGGACTTCAAGCCTCCACAGATACGCAGTATTTT	CASSLGLQASTDTQYF
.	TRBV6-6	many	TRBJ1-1	TGTGCCAGCAGTTATCCCGGGTTGACTGAAGCTTTCTTT	CASSYPGLTEAFF
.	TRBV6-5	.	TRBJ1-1	TGTGCCAGCAGTTACTCCGAGCTGAACACTGAAGCTTTCTTT	CASSYSELNTEAFF
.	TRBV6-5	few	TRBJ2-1	TGTGCCAGCAGTTCCACGTTTCGCGAGCAGTTCTTC	CASSSTFREQFF
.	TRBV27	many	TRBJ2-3	TGTGCCAGCAGAGGGGGGCCGAGAGATACGCAGTATTTT	CASRGGPRDTQYF
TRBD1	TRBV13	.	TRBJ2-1	TGTGCCAGCAGCGCCCGGGACAGAAACAATGAGCAGTTCTTC	CASSARDRNNEQFF
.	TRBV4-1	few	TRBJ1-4	TGCGCCAGCAGCCAATCAAACAGGGACCCTAATGAAAAACTGTTTTTT	CASSQSNRDPNEKLFF
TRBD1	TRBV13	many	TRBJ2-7	TGTGCCAGCAGCACCCGGGACAGATACTACGAGCAGTACTTC	CASSTRDRYYEQYF
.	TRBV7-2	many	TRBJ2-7	TGTGCCAGCAGCCCAGTAAGGGGATGGACCGAGCAGTACTTC	CASSPVRGWTEQYF
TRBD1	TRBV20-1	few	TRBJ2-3	TGCAGTGCCCGTGCAACAGGGGAGCGGTATACAGATACGCAGTATTTT	CSARATGERYTDTQYF
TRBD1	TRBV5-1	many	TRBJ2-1	TGCGCCAGCAGCAGGGCAGGGGGCTACAATGAGCAGTTCTTC	CASSRAGGYNEQFF
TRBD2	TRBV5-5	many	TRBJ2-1	TGTGCCAGCAGCTTGGCACTAGCGGGGGGACTAAACGCTGAGCAGTTCTTC	CASSLALAGGLNAEQFF
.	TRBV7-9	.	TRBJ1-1	TGTGCCAGCAGCCGCGTGCCGGGACCCGAGGCTGAAGCTTTCTTT	CASSRVPGPEAEAFF
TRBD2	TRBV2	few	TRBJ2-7	TGTGCCAGCCCAGCGTGGGCTAGCGGGAGCTACGAGCAGTACTTC	CASPAWASGSYEQYF
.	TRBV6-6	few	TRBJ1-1	TGTGCCAGCAGGATATATATGAACACTGAAGCTTTCTTT	CASRIYMNTEAFF
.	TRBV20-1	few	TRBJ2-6	TGCAGTGCTAGAGATGGGGCTCTCAGCTCTGGGGCCAACGTCCTGACTTTC	CSARDGALSSGANVLTF
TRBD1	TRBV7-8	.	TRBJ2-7	TGTGCCAGCAGCCCCCACAGGGGGCCCTCCTACGAGCAGTACTTC	CASSPHRGPSYEQYF
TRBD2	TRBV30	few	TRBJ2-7	TGTGCCTGGACCATCGGACTAGCGGGACGGGATGAGCAGTACTTC	CAWTIGLAGRDEQYF
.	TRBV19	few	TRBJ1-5	TGTGCCAGTAGTATCCTGATTAGCAATCAGCCCCAGCATTTT	CASSILISNQPQHF